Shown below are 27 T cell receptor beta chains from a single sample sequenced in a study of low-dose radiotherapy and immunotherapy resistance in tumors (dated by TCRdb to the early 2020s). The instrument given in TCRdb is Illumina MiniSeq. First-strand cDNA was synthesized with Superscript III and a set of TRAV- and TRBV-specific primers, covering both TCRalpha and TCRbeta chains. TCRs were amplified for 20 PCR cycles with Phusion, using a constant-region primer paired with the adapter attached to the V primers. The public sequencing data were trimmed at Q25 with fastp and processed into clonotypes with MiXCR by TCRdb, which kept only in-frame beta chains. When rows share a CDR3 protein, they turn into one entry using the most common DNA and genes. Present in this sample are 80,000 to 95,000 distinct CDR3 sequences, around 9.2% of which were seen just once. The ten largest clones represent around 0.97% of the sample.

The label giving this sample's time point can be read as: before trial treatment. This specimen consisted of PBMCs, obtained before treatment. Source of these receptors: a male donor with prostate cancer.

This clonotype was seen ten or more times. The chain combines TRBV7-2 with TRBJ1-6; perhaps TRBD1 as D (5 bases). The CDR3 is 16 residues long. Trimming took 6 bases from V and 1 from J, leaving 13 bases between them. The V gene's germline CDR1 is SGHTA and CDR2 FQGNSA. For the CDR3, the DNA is TGTGCCAGCAGGGCGACAGTCATGTCCTATAATTCACCCCTCCACTTT. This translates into CASRATVMSYNSPLHF. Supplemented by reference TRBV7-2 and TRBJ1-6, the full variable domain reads GAGVSQSPSNKVTEKGKDVELRCDPISGHTALYWYRQSLGQGLEFLIYFQGNSAPDKSGLPSDRFSAERTGGSVSTLTIQRTQQEDSAVYLCASRATVMSYNSPLHFGNGTRLTVT.

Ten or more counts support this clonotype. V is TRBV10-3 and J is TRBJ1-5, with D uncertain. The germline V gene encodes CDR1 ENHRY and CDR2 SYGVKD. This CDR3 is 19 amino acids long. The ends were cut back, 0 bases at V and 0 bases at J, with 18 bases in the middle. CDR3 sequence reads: CAISESRVETRVSNQPQHF. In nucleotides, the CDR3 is TGTGCCATCAGTGAGTCGAGAGTGGAAACCCGGGTTAGCAATCAGCCCCAGCATTTT.

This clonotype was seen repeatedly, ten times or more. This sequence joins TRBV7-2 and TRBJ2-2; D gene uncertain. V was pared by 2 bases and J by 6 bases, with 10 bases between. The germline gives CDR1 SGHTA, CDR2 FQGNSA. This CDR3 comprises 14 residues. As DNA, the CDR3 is TGTGCCAGCAGCTTATCGGCACGCGCCGGGGAGCTGTTTTTT. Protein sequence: CASSLSARAGELFF.

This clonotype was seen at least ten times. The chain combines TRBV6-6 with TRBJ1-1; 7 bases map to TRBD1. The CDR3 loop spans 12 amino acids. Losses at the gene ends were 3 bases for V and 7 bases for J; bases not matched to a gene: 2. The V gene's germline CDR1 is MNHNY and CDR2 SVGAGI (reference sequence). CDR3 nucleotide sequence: TGTGCCAGCAGTTATGACAGGGTTGAAGCTTTCTTT. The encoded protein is CASSYDRVEAFF.

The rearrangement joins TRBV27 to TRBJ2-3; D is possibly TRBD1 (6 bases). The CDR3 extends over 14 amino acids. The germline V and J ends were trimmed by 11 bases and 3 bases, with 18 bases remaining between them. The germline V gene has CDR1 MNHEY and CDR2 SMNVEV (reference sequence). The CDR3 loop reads CAGGTGLGTDTQYF. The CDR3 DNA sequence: TGTGCCGGGGGCACGGGGTTGGGGACAGATACGCAGTATTTT.

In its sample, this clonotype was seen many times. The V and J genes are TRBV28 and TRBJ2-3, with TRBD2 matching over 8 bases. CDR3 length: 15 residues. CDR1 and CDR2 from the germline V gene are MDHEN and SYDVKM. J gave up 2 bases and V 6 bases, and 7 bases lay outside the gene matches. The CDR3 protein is CASSPTSGPTDTQYF. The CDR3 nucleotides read TGTGCCAGCAGCCCAACTAGCGGTCCCACAGATACGCAGTATTTT. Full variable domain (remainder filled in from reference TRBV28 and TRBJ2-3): DVKVTQSSRYLVKRTGEKVFLECVQDMDHENMFWYRQDPGLGLRLIYFSYDVKMKEKGDIPEGYSVSREKKERFSLILESASTNQTSMYLCASSPTSGPTDTQYFGPGTRLTVL.

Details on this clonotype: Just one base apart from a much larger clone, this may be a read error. CDR3 nucleotides: TGTGCCAGCAGACGACAGGGCAACGGTTCACCCTTCCACTTT. This encodes CASRRQGNGSPFHF. The chain couples TRBV6-8 to TRBJ1-6; 7 positions match TRBD1. CDR3 size: 14 residues. The germline CDR1 and CDR2 sequences are MNHGY and SAAAGT.

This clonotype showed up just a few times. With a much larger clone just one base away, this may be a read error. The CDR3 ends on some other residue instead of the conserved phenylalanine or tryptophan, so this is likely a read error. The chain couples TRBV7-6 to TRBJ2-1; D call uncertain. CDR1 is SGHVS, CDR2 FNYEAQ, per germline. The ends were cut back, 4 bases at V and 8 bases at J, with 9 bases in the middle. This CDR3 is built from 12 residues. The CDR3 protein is CASSSAADEQFS. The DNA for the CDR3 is TGTGCCAGCAGCTCGGCCGCCGATGAGCAGTTCTCC.

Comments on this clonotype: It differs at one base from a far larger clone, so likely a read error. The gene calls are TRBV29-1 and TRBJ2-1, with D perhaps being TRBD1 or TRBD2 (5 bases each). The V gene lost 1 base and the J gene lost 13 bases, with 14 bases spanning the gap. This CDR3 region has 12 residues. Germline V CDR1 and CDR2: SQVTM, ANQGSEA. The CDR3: CSVEGLAGTQFF. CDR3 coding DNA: TGCAGCGTTGAAGGGCTAGCCGGGACCCAGTTCTTC.

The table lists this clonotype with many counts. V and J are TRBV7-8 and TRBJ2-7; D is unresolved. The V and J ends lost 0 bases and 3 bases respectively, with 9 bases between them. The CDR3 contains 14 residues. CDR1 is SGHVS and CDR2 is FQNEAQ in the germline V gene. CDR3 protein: CASSLARRDYEQYF. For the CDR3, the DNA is TGTGCCAGCAGCTTAGCCCGGCGCGACTACGAGCAGTACTTC.

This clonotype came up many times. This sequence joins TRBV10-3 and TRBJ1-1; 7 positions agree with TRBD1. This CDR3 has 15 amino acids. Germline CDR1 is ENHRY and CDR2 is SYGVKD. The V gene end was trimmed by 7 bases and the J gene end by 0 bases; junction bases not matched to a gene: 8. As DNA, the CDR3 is TGTGCCATCACGAGGGACAGTATATTGAACACTGAAGCTTTCTTT. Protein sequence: CAITRDSILNTEAFF.

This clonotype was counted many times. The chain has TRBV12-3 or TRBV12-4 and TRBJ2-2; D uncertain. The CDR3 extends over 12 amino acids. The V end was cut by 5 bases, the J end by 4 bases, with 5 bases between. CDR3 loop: CASSRSTGELFF. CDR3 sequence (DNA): TGTGCCAGCAGTCGTTCCACCGGGGAGCTGTTTTTT.

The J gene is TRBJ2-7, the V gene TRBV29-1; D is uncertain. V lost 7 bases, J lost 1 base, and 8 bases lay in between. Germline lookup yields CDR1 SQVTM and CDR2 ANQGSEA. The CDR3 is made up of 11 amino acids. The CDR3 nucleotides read TGCAGCGCTCAGATATCCTACGAGCAGTACTTC. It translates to CSAQISYEQYF.

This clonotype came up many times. The CDR3 DNA follows: TGTGCCTGGAGCCAGGCAGGGGTCGGCGAGCAGTACTTC. Amino acid sequence: CAWSQAGVGEQYF. The chain combines TRBV30 with TRBJ2-7, with D possibly matching TRBD1 (6 bases). The CDR3 consists of 13 residues. Trimming cost V 3 bases and J 6 bases, with 15 bases left between them. Germline CDR1 is GTSNPN and CDR2 is SVGIG (reference sequence).

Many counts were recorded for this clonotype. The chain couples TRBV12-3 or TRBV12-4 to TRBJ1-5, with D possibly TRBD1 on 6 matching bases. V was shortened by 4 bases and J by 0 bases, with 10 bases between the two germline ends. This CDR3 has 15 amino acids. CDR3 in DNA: TGTGCCAGCAGTTCCGACAGGAATAGCAATCAGCCCCAGCATTTT. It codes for CASSSDRNSNQPQHF.

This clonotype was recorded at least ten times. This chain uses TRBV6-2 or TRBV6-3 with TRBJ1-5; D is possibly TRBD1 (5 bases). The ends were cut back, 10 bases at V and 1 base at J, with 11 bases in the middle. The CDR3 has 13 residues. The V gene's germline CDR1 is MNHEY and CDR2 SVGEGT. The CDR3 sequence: CATHRDSNQPQHF. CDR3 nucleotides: TGTGCCACCCACCGGGACAGCAATCAGCCCCAGCATTTT.

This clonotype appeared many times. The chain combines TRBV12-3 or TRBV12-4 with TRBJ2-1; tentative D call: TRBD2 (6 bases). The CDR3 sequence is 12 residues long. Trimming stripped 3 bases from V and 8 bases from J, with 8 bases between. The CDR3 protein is CASSLGLYEQFF. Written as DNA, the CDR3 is TGTGCCAGCAGTTTGGGACTCTATGAGCAGTTCTTC.

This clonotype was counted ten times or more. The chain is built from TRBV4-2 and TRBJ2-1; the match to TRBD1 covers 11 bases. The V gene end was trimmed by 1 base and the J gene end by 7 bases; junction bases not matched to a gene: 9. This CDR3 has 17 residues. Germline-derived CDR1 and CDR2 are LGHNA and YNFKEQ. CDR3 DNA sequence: TGTGCCAGCAGCCAAGTCCTAGGACAGGGGGCGCTTAATGAGCAGTTCTTC. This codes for CASSQVLGQGALNEQFF.

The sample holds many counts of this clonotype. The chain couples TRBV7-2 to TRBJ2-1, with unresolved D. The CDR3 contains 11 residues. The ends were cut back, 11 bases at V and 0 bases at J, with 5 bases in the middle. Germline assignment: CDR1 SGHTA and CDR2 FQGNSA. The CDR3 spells CAGSSYNEQFF. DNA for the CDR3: TGTGCCGGTAGCTCCTACAATGAGCAGTTCTTC. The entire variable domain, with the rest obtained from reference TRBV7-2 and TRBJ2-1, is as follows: GAGVSQSPSNKVTEKGKDVELRCDPISGHTALYWYRQSLGQGLEFLIYFQGNSAPDKSGLPSDRFSAERTGGSVSTLTIQRTQQEDSAVYLCAGSSYNEQFFGPGTRLTVL.

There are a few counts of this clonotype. CDR3 nucleotide sequence: TGTGCCAGCAACCGGGACTCGCTAAGCCCAGATACGCAGTATTTT. Translation gives CASNRDSLSPDTQYF. The V gene is TRBV27, the J gene TRBJ2-3, with D maybe TRBD2 (6 bases). Trimming shortened V by 7 bases and J by 4 bases, and 18 bases separated the two germline ends. The CDR3 totals 15 residues. CDR1 and CDR2 from the germline V gene are MNHEY and SMNVEV (reference sequence).

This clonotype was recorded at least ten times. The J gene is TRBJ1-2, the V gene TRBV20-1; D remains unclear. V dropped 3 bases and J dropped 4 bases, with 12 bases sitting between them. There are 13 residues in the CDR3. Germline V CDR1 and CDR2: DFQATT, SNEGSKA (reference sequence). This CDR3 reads CSASSQDLYGYTF. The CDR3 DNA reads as TGCAGTGCTAGTTCGCAGGATCTCTATGGCTACACCTTC.

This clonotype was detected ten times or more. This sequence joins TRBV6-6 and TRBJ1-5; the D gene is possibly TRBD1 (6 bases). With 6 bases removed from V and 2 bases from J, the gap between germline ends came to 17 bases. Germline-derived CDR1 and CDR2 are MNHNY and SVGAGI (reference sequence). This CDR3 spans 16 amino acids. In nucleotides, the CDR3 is TGTGCCAGCAGCCCGAGGGGAGGGGGTCGCAATCAGCCCCAGCATTTT. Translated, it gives CASSPRGGGRNQPQHF.

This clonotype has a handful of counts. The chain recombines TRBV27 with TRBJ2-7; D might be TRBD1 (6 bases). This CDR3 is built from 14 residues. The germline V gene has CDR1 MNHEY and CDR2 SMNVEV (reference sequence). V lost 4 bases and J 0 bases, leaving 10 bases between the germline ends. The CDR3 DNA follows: TGTGCCAGCAGTTACGACAGGACCTCCTACGAGCAGTACTTC. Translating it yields CASSYDRTSYEQYF.

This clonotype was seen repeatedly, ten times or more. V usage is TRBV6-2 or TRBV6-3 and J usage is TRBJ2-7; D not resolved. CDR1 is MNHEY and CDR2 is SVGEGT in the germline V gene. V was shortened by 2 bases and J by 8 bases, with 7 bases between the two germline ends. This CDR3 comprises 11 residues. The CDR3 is CASSYGAKQYF. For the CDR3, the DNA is TGTGCCAGCAGTTACGGAGCCAAGCAGTACTTC.

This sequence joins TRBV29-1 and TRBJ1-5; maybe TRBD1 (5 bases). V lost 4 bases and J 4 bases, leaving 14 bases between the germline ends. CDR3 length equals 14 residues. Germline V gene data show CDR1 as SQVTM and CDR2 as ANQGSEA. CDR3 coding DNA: TGCAGCGTTGTTGGGACGGATCCTAATCAGCCCCAGCATTTT. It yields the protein CSVVGTDPNQPQHF.

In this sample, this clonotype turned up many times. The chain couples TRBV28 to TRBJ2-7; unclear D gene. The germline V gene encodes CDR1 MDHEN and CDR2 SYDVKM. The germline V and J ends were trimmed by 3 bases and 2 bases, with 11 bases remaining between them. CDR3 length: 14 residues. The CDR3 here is CASSLGRSTYEQYF. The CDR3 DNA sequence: TGTGCCAGCAGTTTGGGCAGAAGCACCTACGAGCAGTACTTC.

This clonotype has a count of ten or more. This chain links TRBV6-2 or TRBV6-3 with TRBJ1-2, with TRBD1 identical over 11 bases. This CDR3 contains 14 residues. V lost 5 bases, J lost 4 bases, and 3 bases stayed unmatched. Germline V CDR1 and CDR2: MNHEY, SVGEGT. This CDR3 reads CASSRTGGVYGYTF. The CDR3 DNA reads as TGTGCCAGCAGTCGGACAGGGGGCGTCTATGGCTACACCTTC.